A single sample is the source of the 10 T cell receptor beta chains below, sequenced in a study of T-cell memory formation after mild COVID-19. TCRdb itself ran the 5' RACE reads through MiXCR, one entry per CDR3 protein. Here the sample spans over 150,000 distinct CDR3 sequences, less than 20% being singletons. Material: PBMCs or a T cell subset sorted from them (not recorded which). The receptor set was obtained from a man between 18 and 35 years old who had mild COVID-19 (a few samples of this study predate the infection). Cell type and time point are not known.

The genes are TRBV6-6 and TRBJ2-6; D is unresolved. V was pared by 1 base and J by 8 bases, with 6 bases between. The CDR3 is 13 residues long. In germline, CDR1 is MNHNY, CDR2 SVGAGI (reference sequence). For the CDR3, the DNA is TGTGCCAGCAGTTACTGGGGAACCAACGTCCTGACTTTC. This sequence encodes CASSYWGTNVLTF.

The V call is TRBV5-1, the J call TRBJ1-3, with D unresolved. V was cut by 3 bases and J by 0 bases, with 10 bases left in between. The length of the CDR3 is 15 residues. CDR1 is SGHRS and CDR2 is YFSETQ in the germline V gene. In DNA form, the CDR3 reads TGCGCCAGCAGCTGGACGGGGAACTCTGGAAACACCATATATTTT. This sequence encodes CASSWTGNSGNTIYF.

This clonotype was detected a few times. This chain joins TRBV7-9 and TRBJ2-2; D is perhaps TRBD2 (6 bases). Germline V gives CDR1 SEHNR, CDR2 FQNEAQ (reference sequence). The CDR3 consists of 14 residues. Trimming shortened V by 4 bases and J by 2 bases, and 8 bases separated the two germline ends. The CDR3 region has the DNA TGTGCCAGCAGCTCCGGACTAAACACCGGGGAGCTGTTTTTT. It translates to CASSSGLNTGELFF.

In this sample, this clonotype turned up a few times. The V and J genes are TRBV29-1 and TRBJ1-1; 8 bases are a match to TRBD1. CDR1 and CDR2 (germline): SQVTM, ANQGSEA. The CDR3 loop spans 12 amino acids. V shed 3 bases and J 5 bases; nucleotides not matched to a gene: 2. The CDR3 DNA follows: TGCAGCGTTGACCGACAGGGGACTGAAGCTTTCTTT. It codes for CSVDRQGTEAFF. Filled out from reference TRBV29-1 and TRBJ1-1, the complete variable domain reads SAVISQKPSRDICQRGTSLTIQCQVDSQVTMMFWYRQQPGQSLTLIATANQGSEATYESGFVIDKFPISRPNLTFSTLTVSNMSPEDSSIYLCSVDRQGTEAFFGQGTRLTVV.

This clonotype was picked up a small number of times. The chain couples TRBV7-3 to TRBJ2-2; TRBD2 is a possible D gene (6 bases). V lost 5 bases, J lost 4 bases, and 17 bases lay in between. Per the germline V gene, CDR1 is SGHTA and CDR2 is FQGTGA. The CDR3 loop spans 16 amino acids. The CDR3 coding sequence is TGTGCCAGCAGCCCTGGACTACCCCCCGTCACCGGGGAGCTGTTTTTT. Translating gives CASSPGLPPVTGELFF.

This clonotype was detected only a few times. The chain carries TRBV7-2 and TRBJ2-7; D is ambiguous. V lost 5 bases and J lost 1, with 9 bases in between. From germline, CDR1 is SGHTA and CDR2 FQGNSA. This CDR3 region has 13 residues. The CDR3 reads CASSEGWSYEQYF. CDR3 DNA: TGTGCCAGCAGCGAAGGCTGGTCCTACGAGCAGTACTTC.

Here the CDR3 DNA reads TGCAGTGCTAGAGATTCACAGGGTTCAGATACGCAGTATTTT. Its protein is CSARDSQGSDTQYF. The chain has TRBV20-1 and TRBJ2-3, with D possibly matching TRBD1 (6 bases). The CDR3 consists of 14 residues. Per the germline V gene, CDR1 is DFQATT and CDR2 is SNEGSKA (reference sequence). V lost 0 bases and J lost 4, with 11 bases in between.

This chain connects TRBV6-5 to TRBJ1-2; a weak D match, TRBD1 (5 bases). CDR1 is MNHEY, CDR2 SVGAGI, per germline. V was clipped by 6 bases and J by 8 bases, with 19 bases between them. The CDR3 is 14 amino acids. CDR3 nucleotides: TGTGCCAGCAGAATAGGGACCGCGGTCGGAGGCTACACCTTC. Protein sequence: CASRIGTAVGGYTF.

The chain is built from TRBV6-5 and TRBJ1-3, with D uncertain. There are 19 residues in the CDR3. Germline loops: CDR1 MNHEY, CDR2 SVGAGI. The V end was cut by 4 bases, the J end by 0 bases, with 22 bases between. CDR3 DNA sequence: TGTGCCAGCAGTTCCCAGACATGGCGAGTATCGAGCTCTGGAAACACCATATATTTT. Translating gives CASSSQTWRVSSSGNTIYF.

This clonotype was seen many times. The gene calls are TRBV11-2 and TRBJ2-3; D ambiguous. This CDR3 region has 11 residues. V lost 1 base and J 14 bases, leaving 10 bases between the germline ends. CDR1 and CDR2 from the germline V gene are SGHAT and FQNNGV. The CDR3 region is CASSLGRRLYF. The CDR3 coding sequence is TGTGCCAGCAGCTTAGGTAGAAGGTTGTATTTT.